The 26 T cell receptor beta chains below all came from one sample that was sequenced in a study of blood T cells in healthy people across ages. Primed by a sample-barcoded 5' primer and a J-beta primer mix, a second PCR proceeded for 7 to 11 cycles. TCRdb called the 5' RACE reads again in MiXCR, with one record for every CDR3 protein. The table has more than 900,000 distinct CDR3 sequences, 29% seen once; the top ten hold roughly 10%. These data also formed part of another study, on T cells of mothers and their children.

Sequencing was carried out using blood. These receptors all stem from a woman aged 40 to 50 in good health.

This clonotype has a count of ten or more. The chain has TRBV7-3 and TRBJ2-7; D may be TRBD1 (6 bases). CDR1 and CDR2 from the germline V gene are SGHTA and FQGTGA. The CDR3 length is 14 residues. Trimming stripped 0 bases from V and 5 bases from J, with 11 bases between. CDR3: CASSLTGARDEQYF. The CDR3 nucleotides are TGTGCCAGCAGCTTAACGGGGGCGCGGGACGAGCAGTACTTC.

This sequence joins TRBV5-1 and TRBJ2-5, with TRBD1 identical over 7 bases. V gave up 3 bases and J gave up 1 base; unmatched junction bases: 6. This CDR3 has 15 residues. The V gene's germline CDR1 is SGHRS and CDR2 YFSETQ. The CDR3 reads CASSSTGAIQETQYF. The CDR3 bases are TGCGCCAGCAGCTCCACAGGGGCTATCCAAGAGACCCAGTACTTC. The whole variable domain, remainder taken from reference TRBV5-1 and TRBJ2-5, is KAGVTQTPRYLIKTRGQQVTLSCSPISGHRSVSWYQQTPGQGLQFLFEYFSETQRNKGNFPGRFSGRQFSNSRSEMNVSTLELGDSALYLCASSSTGAIQETQYFGPGTRLLVL.

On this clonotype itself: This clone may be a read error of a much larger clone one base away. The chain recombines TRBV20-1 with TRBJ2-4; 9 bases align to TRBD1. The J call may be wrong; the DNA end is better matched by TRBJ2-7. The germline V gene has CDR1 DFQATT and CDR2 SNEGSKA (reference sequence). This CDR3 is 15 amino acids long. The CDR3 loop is CSARDVTGGRHEQYF. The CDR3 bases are TGCAGTGCTAGAGATGTCACAGGGGGCCGCCACGAGCAGTACTTC.

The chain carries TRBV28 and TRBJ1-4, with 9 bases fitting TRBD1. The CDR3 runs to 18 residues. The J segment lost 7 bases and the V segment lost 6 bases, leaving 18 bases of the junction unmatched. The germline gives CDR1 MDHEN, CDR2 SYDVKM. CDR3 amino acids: CASRSTGTGSLYGEKLFF. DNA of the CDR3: TGTGCCAGCAGGTCTACCGGGACAGGGTCCCTATATGGTGAAAAACTGTTTTTT.

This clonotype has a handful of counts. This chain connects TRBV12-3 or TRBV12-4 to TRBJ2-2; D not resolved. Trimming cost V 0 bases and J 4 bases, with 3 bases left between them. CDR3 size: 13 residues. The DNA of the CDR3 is TGTGCCAGCAGTTTAGCGGCCACCGGGGAGCTGTTTTTT. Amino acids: CASSLAATGELFF.

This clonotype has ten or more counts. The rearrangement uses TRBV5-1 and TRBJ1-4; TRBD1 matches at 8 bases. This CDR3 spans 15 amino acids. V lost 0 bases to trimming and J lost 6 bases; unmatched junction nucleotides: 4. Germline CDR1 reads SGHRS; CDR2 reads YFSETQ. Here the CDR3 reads CASSLDATGDEKLFF. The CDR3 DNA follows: TGCGCCAGCAGCTTGGACGCGACAGGGGATGAAAAACTGTTTTTT.

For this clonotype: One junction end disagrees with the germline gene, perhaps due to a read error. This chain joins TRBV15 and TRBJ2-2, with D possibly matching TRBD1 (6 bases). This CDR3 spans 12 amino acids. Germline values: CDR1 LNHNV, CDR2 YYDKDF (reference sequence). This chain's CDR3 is CATEQGSGERFF. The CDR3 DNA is TGTGCCACCGAACAGGGTTCCGGGGAGCGGTTTTTT. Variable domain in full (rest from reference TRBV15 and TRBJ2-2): DAMVIQNPRYQVTQFGKPVTLSCSQTLNHNVMYWYQQKSSQAPKLLFHYYDKDFNNEADTPDNFQSRRPNTSFCFLDIRSPGLGDTAMYLCATEQGSGERFFGEGSRLTVL.

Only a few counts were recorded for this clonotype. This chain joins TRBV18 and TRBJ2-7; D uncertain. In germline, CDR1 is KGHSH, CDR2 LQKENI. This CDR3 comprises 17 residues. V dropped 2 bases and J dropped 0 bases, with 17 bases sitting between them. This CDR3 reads CASSPSPGAENSYEQYF. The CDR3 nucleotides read TGTGCCAGCTCACCATCTCCGGGCGCAGAGAACTCCTACGAGCAGTACTTC.

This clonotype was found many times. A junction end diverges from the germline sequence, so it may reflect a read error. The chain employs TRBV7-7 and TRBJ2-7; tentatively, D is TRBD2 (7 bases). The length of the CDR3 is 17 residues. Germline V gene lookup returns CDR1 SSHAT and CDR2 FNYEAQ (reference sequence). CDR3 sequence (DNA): TGTGCTAGCAGCCGTAACCCCCCCGGTTCGGGGGGCGGCGAGCAGTACTTC. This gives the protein CASSRNPPGSGGGEQYF.

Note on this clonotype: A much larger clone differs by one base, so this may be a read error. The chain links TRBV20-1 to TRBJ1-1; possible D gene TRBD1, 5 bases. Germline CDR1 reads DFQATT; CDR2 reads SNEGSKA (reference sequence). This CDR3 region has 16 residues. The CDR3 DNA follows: TGCAGTGCTATCGGCCGGGACGATTACTTGAACACTGACGCTTTCTTT. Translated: CSAIGRDDYLNTDAFF.

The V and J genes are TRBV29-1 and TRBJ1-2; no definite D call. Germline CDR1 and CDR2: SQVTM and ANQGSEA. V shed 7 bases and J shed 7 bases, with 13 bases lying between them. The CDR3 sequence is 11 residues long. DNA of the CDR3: TGCAGCGCCCTCTGGTCGGGTGGCTACACCTTC. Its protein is CSALWSGGYTF. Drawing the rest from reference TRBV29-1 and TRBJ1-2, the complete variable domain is SAVISQKPSRDICQRGTSLTIQCQVDSQVTMMFWYRQQPGQSLTLIATANQGSEATYESGFVIDKFPISRPNLTFSTLTVSNMSPEDSSIYLCSALWSGGYTFGSGTRLTVV.

The CDR3 coding sequence is TGTGCCAGCTCCCACCGAGCGGGGGGCACAGATACGCAGTATTTT. Its protein is CASSHRAGGTDTQYF. This chain uses TRBV27 with TRBJ2-3, with 8 nucleotides matching TRBD2. Germline CDR1 and CDR2: MNHEY and SMNVEV (reference sequence). The junction had 8 bases not matched to a gene; V was cut back by 8 bases and J by 1 base. CDR3 size: 15 residues.

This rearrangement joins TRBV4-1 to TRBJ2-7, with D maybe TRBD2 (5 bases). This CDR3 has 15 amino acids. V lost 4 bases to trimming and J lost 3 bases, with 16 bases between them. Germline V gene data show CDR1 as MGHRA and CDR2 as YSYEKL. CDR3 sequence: CASSPAGRAGYEQYF. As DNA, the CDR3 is TGCGCCAGCAGCCCCGCGGGTCGAGCTGGCTACGAGCAGTACTTC.

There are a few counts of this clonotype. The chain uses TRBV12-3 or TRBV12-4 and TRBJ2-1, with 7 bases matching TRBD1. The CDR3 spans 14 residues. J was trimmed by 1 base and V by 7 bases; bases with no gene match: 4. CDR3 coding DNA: TGTGCCAGCATCCCAGGGGGTTCCTACAATGAGCAGTTCTTC. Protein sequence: CASIPGGSYNEQFF.

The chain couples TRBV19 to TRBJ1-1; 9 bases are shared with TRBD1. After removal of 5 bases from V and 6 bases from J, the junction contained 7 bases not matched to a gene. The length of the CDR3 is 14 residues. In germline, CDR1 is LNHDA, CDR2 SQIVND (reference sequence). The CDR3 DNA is TGTGCCAGTAGTGCATGGGACAGGGTTTCTGAAGCTTTCTTT. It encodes CASSAWDRVSEAFF.

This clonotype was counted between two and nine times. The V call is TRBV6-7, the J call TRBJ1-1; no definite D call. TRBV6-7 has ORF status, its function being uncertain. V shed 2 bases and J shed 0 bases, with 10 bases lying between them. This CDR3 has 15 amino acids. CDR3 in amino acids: CASSYGGRVNTEAFF. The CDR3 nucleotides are TGTGCCAGCAGTTACGGAGGGAGGGTGAACACTGAAGCTTTCTTT.

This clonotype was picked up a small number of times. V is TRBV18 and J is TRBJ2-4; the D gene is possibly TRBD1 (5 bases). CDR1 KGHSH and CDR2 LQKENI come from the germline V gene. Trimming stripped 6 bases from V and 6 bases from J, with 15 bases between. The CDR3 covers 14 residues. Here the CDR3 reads CASSRSQGGNIQYF. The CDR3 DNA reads TGTGCCAGCTCTCGTAGTCAGGGCGGAAACATTCAGTACTTC.

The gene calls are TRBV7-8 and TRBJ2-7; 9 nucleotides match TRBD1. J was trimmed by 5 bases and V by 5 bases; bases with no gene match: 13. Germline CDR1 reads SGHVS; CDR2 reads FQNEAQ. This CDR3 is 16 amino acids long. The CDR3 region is CASSEQGALRADEQYF. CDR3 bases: TGTGCCAGCAGCGAACAGGGGGCTCTACGGGCCGACGAGCAGTACTTC.

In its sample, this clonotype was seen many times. The CDR3 DNA reads as TGTGCCAGCCAAGAGGGCGGACTCTATGGCTACACCTTC. Translation gives CASQEGGLYGYTF. The chain is built from TRBV7-9 and TRBJ1-2; D gene unclear. The CDR3 has 13 amino acids. Germline V gene sequence: CDR1 SEHNR, CDR2 FQNEAQ (reference sequence). V was cut by 8 bases and J by 4 bases, with 14 bases left in between. Full variable domain (missing parts from reference TRBV7-9 and TRBJ1-2): DTGVSQNPRHKITKRGQNVTFRCDPISEHNRLYWYRQTLGQGPEFLTYFQNEAQLEKSRLLSDRFSAERPKGSFSTLEIQRTEQGDSAMYLCASQEGGLYGYTFGSGTRLTVV.

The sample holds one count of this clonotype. The CDR3 DNA sequence: TGTGCCAGCAGCTTGGCCCGGAACAGGGGGGGGAGCACTGAAGCTTTCTTT. It codes for CASSLARNRGGSTEAFF. This chain uses TRBV4-2 with TRBJ1-1; 8 nucleotides match TRBD1. Germline CDR1 and CDR2: LGHNA and YNFKEQ. Germline trimming cut 5 bases from V and 4 bases from J; bases unmatched to any gene: 15. The CDR3 runs 17 residues.

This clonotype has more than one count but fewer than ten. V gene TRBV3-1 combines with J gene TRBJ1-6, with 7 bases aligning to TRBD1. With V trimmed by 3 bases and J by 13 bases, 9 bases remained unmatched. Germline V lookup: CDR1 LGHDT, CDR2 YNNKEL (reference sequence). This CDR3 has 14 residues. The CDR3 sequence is CASSHGQALRPLHF. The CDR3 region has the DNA TGTGCCAGCAGCCATGGACAGGCCTTACGGCCCCTCCACTTT. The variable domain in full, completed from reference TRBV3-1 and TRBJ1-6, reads DTAVSQTPKYLVTQMGNDKSIKCEQNLGHDTMYWYKQDSKKFLKIMFSYNNKELIINETVPNRFSPKSPDKAHLNLHINSLELGDSAVYFCASSHGQALRPLHFGNGTRLTVT.

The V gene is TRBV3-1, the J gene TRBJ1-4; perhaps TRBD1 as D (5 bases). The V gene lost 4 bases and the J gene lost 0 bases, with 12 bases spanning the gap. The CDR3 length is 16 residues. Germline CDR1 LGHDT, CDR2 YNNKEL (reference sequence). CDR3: CASSPGHTTTNEKLFF. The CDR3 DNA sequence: TGTGCCAGCAGCCCAGGACACACCACAACTAATGAAAAACTGTTTTTT.

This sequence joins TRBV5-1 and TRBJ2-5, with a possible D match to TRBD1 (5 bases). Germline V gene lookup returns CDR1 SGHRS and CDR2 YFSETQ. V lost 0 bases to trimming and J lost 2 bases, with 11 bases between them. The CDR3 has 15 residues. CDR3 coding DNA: TGCGCCAGCAGCTTGGGGCCAGGGCTTCAAGAGACCCAGTACTTC. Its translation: CASSLGPGLQETQYF.

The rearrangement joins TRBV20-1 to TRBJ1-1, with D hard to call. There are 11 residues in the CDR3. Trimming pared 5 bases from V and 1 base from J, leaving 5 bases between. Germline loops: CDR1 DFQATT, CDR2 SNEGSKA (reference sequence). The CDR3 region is CSAPTNTEAFF. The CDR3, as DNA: TGCAGTGCTCCCACGAACACTGAAGCTTTCTTT.

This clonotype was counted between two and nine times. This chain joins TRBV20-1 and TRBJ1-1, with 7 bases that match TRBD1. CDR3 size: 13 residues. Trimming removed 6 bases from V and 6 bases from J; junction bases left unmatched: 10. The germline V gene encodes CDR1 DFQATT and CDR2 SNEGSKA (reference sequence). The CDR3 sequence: CSARGGVKAEAFF. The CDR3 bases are TGCAGTGCCCGAGGGGGCGTCAAGGCTGAAGCTTTCTTT.

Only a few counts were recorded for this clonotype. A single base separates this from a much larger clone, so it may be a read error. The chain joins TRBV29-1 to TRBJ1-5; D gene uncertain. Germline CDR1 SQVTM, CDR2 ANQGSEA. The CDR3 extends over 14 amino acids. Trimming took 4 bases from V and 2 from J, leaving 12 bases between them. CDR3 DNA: TGCAGCGTTGTAAGGGTCGGGGGCAATCAGCCCCAGCATTTT. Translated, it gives CSVVRVGGNQPQHF.